The entry below describes one T cell receptor beta chain. The data stem from a study of beta chain features in type 1 diabetes. Study as a whole: Examination spanned over 85,000,000 sorted cells from all samples.

Germline values: CDR1 SGDLS, CDR2 YYNGEE. V was trimmed by 4 bases and J by 0 bases, leaving 4 bases between them. This CDR3 region has 12 residues. Every isolated RNA sample was fully reverse transcribed, so sequencing captured expressed TCRB transcripts. This table comes from immunoSEQ multiplex PCR, and its TCRdb copy is limited to in-frame clones, with some not included. The sample yields about 320,000 clones, about 14% seen once. Sequences were obtained from central memory CD4+ T cells from blood. The clonotype originates from a man aged 25-45 years in good health. The J gene is TRBJ1-1, the V gene TRBV9, with no clear D. CDR3 loop: CASSQMNTEAFF. CDR3 bases: TGTGCCAGCAGCCAAATGAACACTGAAGCTTTCTTT.